This T cell receptor (beta chain) was sequenced in a study of blood T cells in healthy people across ages. A J-beta primer mix and a sample-barcoded 5' primer were used in a second PCR of about 7 to 12 cycles. TCRdb called the 5' RACE reads again in MiXCR, with one record for every CDR3 protein. Of about 690,000 distinct CDR3 sequences detected, 40% to 45% appear once; the ten largest clones hold around 30%. This CDR3 contains 14 residues. The germline V and J ends were trimmed by 0 bases and 6 bases, with 12 bases remaining between them. CDR1 is DFQATT and CDR2 is SNEGSKA in the germline V gene (reference sequence). With each sample, at least 5.5 micrograms of total RNA were extracted.

The chain links TRBV20-1 to TRBJ2-1; the D is unclear. Sample: blood. The receptor was derived from a man at least 80 years old in good health. The DNA of the CDR3 is TGCAGTGCTAGAGATGCCCAGCGCGTCAATGAGCAGTTCTTC. As protein: CSARDAQRVNEQFF.